The clone carrying this TCR beta chain has more than one count but fewer than ten. The CDR3 runs to 15 residues. The V gene lost 2 bases and the J gene lost 1 base, with 8 bases spanning the gap. CDR1 is MNHEY, CDR2 SMNVEV, per germline (reference sequence). TCRdb itself ran the RT-PCR reads through MiXCR, one entry per CDR3 protein. The sample yields 900,000 to 1,000,000 distinct CDR3 sequences, approximately 19% seen once. The sample belongs to a study of patients and donors after allogeneic stem cell transplantation. The origin of this receptor is a human donor who was either an allogeneic HSCT recipient or a stem cell or donor lymphocyte infusion donor (not recorded which). It is not recorded whose cells these are; they may come from a transplant donor. The chain links TRBV27 to TRBJ2-2; D is uncertain. The sequenced sample was blood, either unsorted or a sorted T cell fraction (not recorded which). CDR3 DNA: TGTGCCAGCAGTTTAAGTGCAGGGAACACCGGGGAGCTGTTTTTT. This translates into CASSLSAGNTGELFF.